The 22 T cell receptor beta chains in this list originate from one sample, sequenced in a study of low-dose radiotherapy and immunotherapy resistance in tumors (dated by TCRdb to 2022 to 2024). Sample time point, as interpreted from the label and publication: after trial treatment. Explained via the paper, the treatment or condition label denotes: LDRT plus nivolumab, ipilimumab, low-dose cyclophosphamide and aspirin (RACIN trial). TCRdb names Illumina HiSeq 2500 as the instrument used. First-strand cDNA was synthesized with Superscript III and a set of TRAV- and TRBV-specific primers, covering both TCRalpha and TCRbeta chains. TCRs were amplified with Phusion for about 20 PCR cycles using a constant-region primer together with the adapter attached to the V primers. In TCRdb, the public reads were trimmed at Q25 with fastp and aligned with MiXCR, with productive beta chains retained. CDR3 protein sequences are deduplicated, and each keeps its most common genes and DNA. This sample is represented by 95,000 to 100,000 distinct CDR3 sequences; around 21% of them were singletons. Roughly 3.9% of the sample is held by the ten biggest clonotypes.

The sequencing used PBMCs, collected after low-dose radiotherapy plus immunotherapy. These receptors all come from a male donor with prostate cancer.

This chain links TRBV5-1 with TRBJ2-1; D remains unclear. Germline lookup yields CDR1 SGHRS and CDR2 YFSETQ. V lost 0 bases, J lost 6 bases, and 10 bases lay in between. This CDR3 contains 14 residues. This chain's CDR3 is CASSLDWIPNEQFF. CDR3 DNA sequence: TGCGCCAGCAGCTTGGATTGGATCCCCAATGAGCAGTTCTTC.

This clonotype was seen more than once but under ten times. The chain couples TRBV6-2 or TRBV6-3 to TRBJ2-5, with D hard to call. The V end lost 1 base, the J end lost 2 bases, and 8 bases lay between the germline ends. From germline, CDR1 is MNHEY and CDR2 SVGEGT. The CDR3 spans 14 residues. CDR3 nucleotides: TGTGCCAGCAGTTACTTGGGGATTCAAGAGACCCAGTACTTC. It is translated as CASSYLGIQETQYF.

This clonotype is medium-sized (0.01 to 0.1%) within its sample. The rearrangement links TRBV18 to TRBJ1-1; 7 bases agree with TRBD1. The germline V gene encodes CDR1 KGHSH and CDR2 LQKENI. The V gene end was trimmed by 6 bases and the J gene end by 7 bases; junction bases not matched to a gene: 5. This CDR3 is 12 amino acids long. The CDR3 loop reads CASSQGEGEAFF. For the CDR3, the DNA is TGTGCCAGCTCCCAGGGGGAGGGTGAAGCTTTCTTT.

In its sample, this clonotype was seen a few times. The J gene is TRBJ2-7, the V gene TRBV10-2; D gene uncertain. Germline CDR1 and CDR2: WSHSY and SAAADI. Trimming removed 2 bases at V and 5 bases at J, with 4 bases between. The CDR3 loop spans 11 amino acids. The CDR3 nucleotides read TGCGCCAGCAGTGAGGGCCACGAGCAGTACTTC. Amino acid sequence: CASSEGHEQYF.

This clonotype was detected ten times or more. The chain couples TRBV4-1 to TRBJ1-3, with D hard to call. V lost 0 bases and J 2 bases, leaving 11 bases between the germline ends. There are 16 residues in the CDR3. Germline CDR1 MGHRA, CDR2 YSYEKL. CDR3 protein: CASSQDHGAAGNTIYF. The CDR3 coding sequence is TGCGCCAGCAGCCAAGATCATGGAGCAGCTGGAAACACCATATATTTT.

This clonotype was found many times. This chain connects TRBV2 to TRBJ2-3; 12 positions agree with TRBD2. The CDR3 contains 16 residues. Looked up from germline, CDR1 is SNHLY and CDR2 is FYNNEI. Unmatched junction bases numbered 8, after V lost 8 bases and J lost 2 bases. For the CDR3, the DNA is TGTGCCAGCGGAAGACTAGCGGGGGCGAACACAGATACGCAGTATTTT. It codes for CASGRLAGANTDTQYF.

This clonotype was picked up many times. This chain links TRBV25-1 with TRBJ1-1, with D unclear. The CDR3 loop spans 12 amino acids. Trimming removed 7 bases from V and 5 bases from J, with 11 bases in between. The germline CDR1 and CDR2 sequences are MGHDK and SYGVNS. The CDR3 protein is CASKALRTEAFF. The CDR3 DNA reads TGTGCCAGCAAGGCCTTGAGGACTGAAGCTTTCTTT.

This clonotype occurred many times. The V gene is TRBV4-2, the J gene TRBJ2-7, with TRBD2 identical over 8 bases. Germline V gene data show CDR1 as LGHNA and CDR2 as YNFKEQ. This CDR3 contains 16 residues. J gave up 4 bases and V 1 base, and 9 bases lay outside the gene matches. The CDR3 sequence: CASSQVSRGGGYEQYF. The CDR3 region has the DNA TGTGCCAGCAGCCAAGTGTCTCGGGGGGGTGGGTACGAGCAGTACTTC.

This clonotype was recorded at least ten times. The chain employs TRBV20-1 and TRBJ1-4; weak D call: TRBD1 (6 bases). Germline values: CDR1 DFQATT, CDR2 SNEGSKA (reference sequence). CDR3 length: 16 residues. V lost 5 bases and J lost 2, with 18 bases in between. The CDR3 sequence: CSAAAHRDTTNEKLFF. CDR3 DNA sequence: TGCAGTGCTGCCGCTCACCGGGACACGACTAATGAAAAACTGTTTTTT.

This clonotype was counted many times. The chain carries TRBV2 and TRBJ2-1; TRBD1 agrees at 7 bases. V lost 4 bases and J lost 7; bases outside the gene matches: 7. This CDR3 region has 14 residues. Germline CDR1 is SNHLY and CDR2 is FYNNEI. DNA of the CDR3: TGTGCCAGCAGTGGGGGTGTACAGGGGAATGAGCAGTTCTTC. It encodes CASSGGVQGNEQFF.

Turning to this clonotype: This likely came from a read error, as a far larger clone is one base away. The chain couples TRBV5-3 to TRBJ1-1; D is unclear. TRBV5-3 is an ORF; its function is uncertain. The CDR3 runs 16 residues. V was cut by 8 bases and J by 3 bases, with 23 bases left in between. The CDR3: CASSPIAVGSDTEAFF. CDR3 in DNA: TGTGCCAGCAGCCCCATAGCCGTGGGGTCGGACACTGAAGCTTTCTTT.

This clonotype was observed a single time. The chain has TRBV6-1 and TRBJ2-1; 12 bases match TRBD2. The ends lost 3 bases at V and 5 bases at J; junction bases unmatched: 8. This CDR3 contains 17 residues. Germline V gene data show CDR1 as MNHNS and CDR2 as SASEGT. CDR3 region: CASSDFLASGRDNEQFF. CDR3 DNA: TGTGCCAGCAGTGACTTCTTGGCTAGCGGGAGGGACAATGAGCAGTTCTTC.

Ten or more counts support this clonotype. The junction differs from germline at one of its ends, possibly a read error. The V and J genes are TRBV5-1 and TRBJ1-2, with D hard to call. The CDR3 is 13 residues long. Germline CDR1 is SGHRS and CDR2 is YFSETQ. The CDR3 spells CASSLGSNYGYTF. The CDR3 coding sequence is TGTGCCAGCAGCCTTGGTTCTAACTATGGCTACACCTTC.

This clonotype was seen ten or more times. The chain couples TRBV11-2 to TRBJ1-6, with 7 bases fitting TRBD1. Germline CDR1 SGHAT, CDR2 FQNNGV. V lost 4 bases to trimming and J lost 7 bases; unmatched junction nucleotides: 4. The CDR3 sequence is 14 residues long. CDR3 nucleotides: TGTGCCAGCAGCTCGGGGGACAGCAATTCACCCCTCCACTTT. This encodes CASSSGDSNSPLHF.

In this sample, this clonotype turned up many times. The chain carries TRBV5-1 and TRBJ1-2; the match to TRBD1 covers 8 bases. The CDR3 is 14 residues long. The germline V gene has CDR1 SGHRS and CDR2 YFSETQ. Trimming took 3 bases from V and 7 from J; bases not matched to a gene: 8. The CDR3 is CASSSGQGTTGYTF. In DNA form, the CDR3 reads TGCGCCAGCAGCTCTGGACAGGGCACTACTGGCTACACCTTC.

The table lists this clonotype with many counts. V and J are TRBV20-1 and TRBJ1-5; D is possibly TRBD1 (6 bases). V was pared by 3 bases and J by 4 bases, with 19 bases between. The germline V gene has CDR1 DFQATT and CDR2 SNEGSKA (reference sequence). This CDR3 region has 16 residues. The CDR3: CSASSGWQRGNQPQHF. As DNA, the CDR3 is TGCAGTGCTAGTTCCGGTTGGCAAAGGGGGAATCAGCCCCAGCATTTT.

This clonotype was picked up many times. The gene calls are TRBV7-9 and TRBJ2-3; tentative D call: TRBD1 (6 bases). Germline loops: CDR1 SEHNR, CDR2 FQNEAQ (reference sequence). The V and J ends lost 5 bases and 4 bases respectively, with 10 bases between them. The CDR3 extends over 13 amino acids. The CDR3 bases are TGTGCCAGCAGCCCGCGGACAGCAGATACGCAGTATTTT. It translates to CASSPRTADTQYF.

This clonotype was picked up many times. The V gene is TRBV18, the J gene TRBJ1-1, with 8 bases identical to TRBD1. The length of the CDR3 is 14 residues. V dropped 5 bases and J dropped 1; count of bases not matched to a gene: 3. Germline V gene data show CDR1 as KGHSH and CDR2 as LQKENI. The CDR3 DNA is TGTGCCAGCTCAGACAGGGGACAGAACACTGAAGCTTTCTTT. The encoded protein is CASSDRGQNTEAFF.

This clonotype was seen ten or more times. The gene calls are TRBV6-2 or TRBV6-3 and TRBJ2-5; weak D call: TRBD2 (7 bases). CDR3 length: 16 amino acids. Germline CDR1 is MNHEY and CDR2 is SVGEGT. V gave up 6 bases and J gave up 4 bases, with 21 bases separating them. The CDR3 DNA is TGTGCCAGCAGCCTCTGGGGAGGGGGGGCCATAGAGACCCAGTACTTC. This encodes CASSLWGGGAIETQYF.

The chain joins TRBV5-1 to TRBJ2-2, with D perhaps TRBD2 (7 bases). Between the trimmed V and J ends, which lost 8 bases and 4 bases, there was a span of 18 bases. The CDR3 extends over 15 amino acids. The V gene's germline CDR1 is SGHRS and CDR2 YFSETQ. The CDR3 reads CASVGGGQVTGELFF. For the CDR3, the DNA is TGCGCCAGTGTTGGGGGGGGCCAAGTCACCGGGGAGCTGTTTTTT.

In this sample, this clonotype turned up many times. The chain uses TRBV5-6 and TRBJ2-5, with TRBD2 matching 9 bases. Germline CDR1 reads SGHDT; CDR2 reads YYEEEE. V trimming: 4 bases; J trimming: 5 bases; junction bases outside the gene matches: 6. This CDR3 is built from 14 residues. CDR3 nucleotides: TGTGCCAGCAGCCGTAGCGGGGGCTACGAGACCCAGTACTTC. Protein: CASSRSGGYETQYF.

This clonotype was recorded at least ten times. The chain is built from TRBV7-9 and TRBJ2-1; D call uncertain. The CDR3 sequence is 16 residues long. Trimming removed 2 bases at V and 6 bases at J, with 17 bases between. Germline V gives CDR1 SEHNR, CDR2 FQNEAQ (reference sequence). CDR3 nucleotide sequence: TGTGCCAGCAGCTTATATTTGGCGATCTCCCCCAATGAGCAGTTCTTC. This translates into CASSLYLAISPNEQFF.